Listed here are 27 T cell receptor beta chains from one sample, sequenced in a study of T-cell memory formation after mild COVID-19. TCRdb ran MiXCR on the 5' RACE reads and lists one entry per CDR3 protein. The data contain roughly 120,000 distinct CDR3 sequences, more than 15% of them singletons. The sequencing input was PBMCs or a T cell subset sorted from them (not recorded which). Receptors originate from an adult woman who had mild COVID-19 (a few samples of this study predate the infection). Cell type and time point are not known.

The V gene is TRBV7-2, the J gene TRBJ1-2; 7 positions match TRBD1. Germline V CDR1 and CDR2: SGHTA, FQGNSA. This CDR3 comprises 14 residues. Trimming at V came to 1 base and at J to 7 bases, leaving 6 bases not matched to a gene. CDR3 sequence reads: CASSLETGNRGYTF. The CDR3, as DNA: TGTGCCAGCAGCTTAGAGACAGGGAACCGTGGCTACACCTTC. Drawing the rest from reference TRBV7-2 and TRBJ1-2, the complete variable domain is GAGVSQSPSNKVTEKGKDVELRCDPISGHTALYWYRQSLGQGLEFLIYFQGNSAPDKSGLPSDRFSAERTGGSVSTLTIQRTQQEDSAVYLCASSLETGNRGYTFGSGTRLTVV.

This clonotype came up a few times. The rearrangement uses TRBV12-3 or TRBV12-4 and TRBJ2-1, with TRBD1 identical over 11 bases. There are 16 residues in the CDR3. V lost 5 bases and J lost 8; bases outside the gene matches: 11. CDR3 sequence: CASSHHTRDRGDEQFF. The DNA of the CDR3 is TGTGCCAGCAGTCACCACACCCGGGACAGGGGGGATGAGCAGTTCTTC.

This clonotype was recorded a few times. The chain couples TRBV3-1 to TRBJ2-7, with 13 bases matching TRBD2. Germline-derived CDR1 and CDR2 are LGHDT and YNNKEL (reference sequence). Trimming took 4 bases from V and 1 from J; bases not matched to a gene: 7. This CDR3 is built from 17 residues. The CDR3 here is CASSPRTSGGRSYEQYF. The DNA of the CDR3 is TGTGCCAGCAGCCCCCGGACTAGCGGGGGCCGATCCTACGAGCAGTACTTC.

This clonotype has a count of ten or more. V and J are TRBV12-3 or TRBV12-4 and TRBJ2-7; a possible D gene is TRBD2 (6 bases). The CDR3 consists of 13 residues. V lost 6 bases and J lost 11, with 20 bases in between. CDR3 nucleotides: TGTGCCAGCAGCCCTAGCGACTTTACCAGAAAGTACTTC. Its translation: CASSPSDFTRKYF.

The chain is built from TRBV7-9 and TRBJ2-2, with D perhaps TRBD2 (5 bases). The germline V gene encodes CDR1 SEHNR and CDR2 FQNEAQ (reference sequence). The CDR3 length is 16 residues. Trimming took off 2 bases at V and 1 base at J, with 11 bases between the two ends. In DNA, the CDR3 is TGTGCCAGCAGCTTATTGGCGGGTCAGAACACCGGGGAGCTGTTTTTT. This translates into CASSLLAGQNTGELFF.

The chain is built from TRBV15 and TRBJ2-7; 11 bases agree with TRBD1. The CDR3 totals 14 residues. V lost 4 bases, J lost 6 bases, and 5 bases stayed unmatched. The germline CDR1 and CDR2 sequences are LNHNV and YYDKDF (reference sequence). CDR3 amino acids: CATSTDRGLSEQYF. Written as DNA, the CDR3 is TGTGCCACCAGCACGGACAGGGGGCTAAGCGAGCAGTACTTC.

This chain connects TRBV6-6 to TRBJ1-5, with unresolved D. CDR1 is MNHNY and CDR2 is SVGAGI in the germline V gene (reference sequence). The CDR3 runs 13 residues. Between the trimmed V and J ends, which lost 5 bases and 1 base, there was a span of 6 bases. The CDR3 loop is CASSHQSNQPQHF. DNA for the CDR3: TGTGCCAGCAGTCATCAAAGCAATCAGCCCCAGCATTTT.

This clonotype has ten or more counts. The chain carries TRBV9 and TRBJ2-7, with TRBD1 identical over 9 bases. Germline V lookup: CDR1 SGDLS, CDR2 YYNGEE. J lost 4 bases, V lost 4 bases, and 12 bases had no gene match. CDR3 length equals 16 residues. CDR3 sequence: CASSLGEDRGSYEQYF. The CDR3 DNA reads as TGTGCCAGCAGCTTGGGGGAGGACAGGGGCTCATACGAGCAGTACTTC.

The rearrangement links TRBV29-1 to TRBJ1-1; D unclear. The CDR3 has 12 residues. V was clipped by 2 bases and J by 6 bases, with 10 bases between them. The germline V gene encodes CDR1 SQVTM and CDR2 ANQGSEA. The CDR3 region is CSVEKEYSEAFF. CDR3 in DNA: TGCAGCGTTGAAAAGGAGTATTCTGAAGCTTTCTTT.

The chain couples TRBV6-2 or TRBV6-3 to TRBJ2-1; TRBD1 matches at 10 bases. Germline CDR1 MNHEY, CDR2 SVGEGT. Trimming cost V 7 bases and J 7 bases; bases outside gene matches: 13. The CDR3 is 16 amino acids. CDR3 sequence reads: CASTPLWGQGLNEQFF. The DNA of the CDR3 is TGTGCCAGCACCCCCCTGTGGGGACAGGGGTTAAATGAGCAGTTCTTC.

The chain is built from TRBV14 and TRBJ1-3, with 10 bases aligning to TRBD1. This CDR3 has 17 amino acids. CDR1 and CDR2 from the germline V gene are SGHDN and FVKESK. The V and J ends lost 5 bases and 4 bases, in that order; junction bases with no gene match: 11. The CDR3: CASSYRDRGSVGNTIYF. DNA of the CDR3: TGTGCCAGCAGCTACCGGGACAGGGGCTCAGTGGGAAACACCATATATTTT.

The genes are TRBV12-3 or TRBV12-4 and TRBJ2-1; D is possibly TRBD1 (6 bases). Trimming took off 1 base at V and 5 bases at J, with 27 bases between the two ends. The CDR3 has 20 residues. CDR3 region: CASSLDNIGQSRMGHNEQFF. The CDR3 DNA follows: TGTGCCAGCAGTTTAGACAATATTGGACAGTCCCGCATGGGGCACAATGAGCAGTTCTTC.

A few counts support this clonotype. This rearrangement joins TRBV5-1 to TRBJ2-7; 11 bases are shared with TRBD1. After removal of 4 bases from V and 5 bases from J, the junction contained 5 bases not matched to a gene. Germline values: CDR1 SGHRS, CDR2 YFSETQ. This CDR3 comprises 14 residues. The CDR3 region is CASSDGQGADEQYF. Here the CDR3 DNA reads TGCGCCAGCAGCGATGGACAGGGGGCGGACGAGCAGTACTTC.

This clonotype was detected only a few times. The rearrangement links TRBV21-1 to TRBJ1-1; TRBD1, the D gene given by the table, was not confirmed from the DNA. TRBV21-1 is noted as a pseudogene. CDR3 size: 15 residues. CDR3 sequence: CASSARQGEGTEAFF. The CDR3, as DNA: TGTGCCAGCAGCGCACGACAGGGGGAAGGTACTGAAGCTTTCTTT.

The V and J genes are TRBV18 and TRBJ1-6, with D uncertain. The germline CDR1 and CDR2 sequences are KGHSH and LQKENI. Trimming removed 4 bases from V and 4 bases from J, with 5 bases in between. The CDR3 has 13 amino acids. The CDR3 region is CASSREYNSPLHF. Written as DNA, the CDR3 is TGTGCCAGCTCACGGGAATATAATTCACCCCTCCACTTT.

V and J are TRBV5-5 and TRBJ2-3, with 11 bases fitting TRBD2. The CDR3 is 18 amino acids. The junction had 12 bases not matched to a gene; V was cut back by 2 bases and J by 4 bases. Germline V gene data show CDR1 as SGHKS and CDR2 as YYEKEE (reference sequence). CDR3 amino acids: CASSFIAGGVGLADTQYF. The CDR3 DNA follows: TGTGCCAGCAGCTTCATAGCGGGAGGGGTCGGTTTGGCAGATACGCAGTATTTT.

This chain connects TRBV6-2 or TRBV6-3 to TRBJ1-2; D is possibly TRBD1 (5 bases). The V and J ends lost 8 bases and 5 bases respectively, with 18 bases between them. This CDR3 comprises 14 residues. Germline loops: CDR1 MNHEY, CDR2 SVGEGT. In nucleotides, the CDR3 is TGTGCCAGCGGCCGGGACCCGGGGCAGTATGGCTACACCTTC. Its protein product is CASGRDPGQYGYTF.

This clonotype has more than one count but fewer than ten. This chain connects TRBV13 to TRBJ1-2; maybe TRBD1 (5 bases). V lost 0 bases and J 2 bases, leaving 10 bases between the germline ends. Germline CDR1 is PRHDT and CDR2 is FYEKMQ (reference sequence). The CDR3 covers 15 residues. The CDR3 is CASSLGLGRNYGYTF. In nucleotides, the CDR3 is TGTGCCAGCAGCTTAGGCTTGGGGCGCAACTATGGCTACACCTTC.

J is TRBJ2-5 and V is TRBV9; a possible D gene is TRBD1 (6 bases). CDR1 and CDR2 from the germline V gene are SGDLS and YYNGEE. Trimming cost V 2 bases and J 5 bases, with 16 bases left between them. CDR3 length: 15 residues. The CDR3: CASSVTRTRGETQYF. CDR3 in DNA: TGTGCCAGCAGCGTGACACGGACGAGGGGGGAGACCCAGTACTTC.

This clonotype was detected a few times. This chain's CDR3 is CASSSDPSYEQYF. DNA of the CDR3: TGTGCCAGCAGCTCGGACCCCTCCTACGAGCAGTACTTC. The chain recombines TRBV9 with TRBJ2-7; D call uncertain. Trimming took 4 bases from V and 0 from J, leaving 8 bases between them. The germline V gene has CDR1 SGDLS and CDR2 YYNGEE. The CDR3 covers 13 residues.

This clonotype was seen only a few times. The DNA for the CDR3 is TGCAGCTCCACCCCGGGACTAGCGGGAGGGCCCCAAGATACGCAGTATTTT. Translating gives CSSTPGLAGGPQDTQYF. The chain combines TRBV29-1 with TRBJ2-3; 16 positions agree with TRBD2. Germline lookup yields CDR1 SQVTM and CDR2 ANQGSEA. The CDR3 is 17 amino acids. V shed 8 bases, J shed 5 bases, and the junction held 13 bases outside the gene matches.

The CDR3 DNA sequence: TGTGCCAGCAGCTCAACTGGGGACAGGGGGCGTGAGCAGTACTTC. Protein sequence: CASSSTGDRGREQYF. J is TRBJ2-7 and V is TRBV7-2, with 12 positions matching TRBD1. Germline CDR1 SGHTA, CDR2 FQGNSA. CDR3 size: 15 residues. With V trimmed by 4 bases and J by 7 bases, 8 bases remained unmatched. Together with reference TRBV7-2 and TRBJ2-7, the CDR3 gives the full variable domain: GAGVSQSPSNKVTEKGKDVELRCDPISGHTALYWYRQSLGQGLEFLIYFQGNSAPDKSGLPSDRFSAERTGGSVSTLTIQRTQQEDSAVYLCASSSTGDRGREQYFGPGTRLTVT.

The J gene is TRBJ2-2, the V gene TRBV15, with TRBD2 matching over 8 bases. The J segment lost 6 bases and the V segment lost 0 bases, leaving 3 bases of the junction unmatched. The CDR3 extends over 15 amino acids. Germline lookup yields CDR1 LNHNV and CDR2 YYDKDF (reference sequence). CDR3 protein: CATSRDTGGPGELFF. CDR3 sequence (DNA): TGTGCCACCAGCAGAGATACGGGGGGGCCCGGGGAGCTGTTTTTT.

This clonotype came up a few times. J is TRBJ1-2 and V is TRBV29-1, with no clear D. The CDR3 runs to 11 residues. Trimming removed 4 bases at V and 4 bases at J, with 7 bases between. Germline loops: CDR1 SQVTM, CDR2 ANQGSEA. The CDR3: CSVAAGYGYTF. The CDR3 bases are TGCAGCGTTGCGGCAGGCTATGGCTACACCTTC.

This clonotype is deemed medium-sized. This chain uses TRBV12-3 or TRBV12-4 with TRBJ2-7, with 9 bases that match TRBD1. The CDR3 covers 16 residues. Trimming at V came to 5 bases and at J to 3 bases, leaving 11 bases not matched to a gene. The CDR3 spells CASSPAGTGFLYEQYF. CDR3 DNA: TGTGCCAGCAGTCCAGCCGGGACAGGGTTTCTCTACGAGCAGTACTTC.

This clonotype has ten or more counts. The V call is TRBV7-3, the J call TRBJ1-1; D is unclear. This CDR3 has 16 amino acids. Germline V CDR1 and CDR2: SGHTA, FQGTGA. The germline V and J ends were trimmed by 0 bases and 1 base, with 12 bases remaining between them. This chain's CDR3 is CASSLTPVGRNTEAFF. As DNA, the CDR3 is TGTGCCAGCAGCTTAACTCCAGTGGGAAGGAACACTGAAGCTTTCTTT.

In DNA, the CDR3 is TGCAGTGCCCTAGCTCCTGGCGAGGGCGAGCAGTACTTC. Protein: CSALAPGEGEQYF. The rearrangement uses TRBV20-1 and TRBJ2-7; the D gene is possibly TRBD2 (5 bases). Trimming took 6 bases from V and 6 from J, leaving 18 bases between them. The CDR3 runs to 13 residues. Looked up from germline, CDR1 is DFQATT and CDR2 is SNEGSKA (reference sequence).